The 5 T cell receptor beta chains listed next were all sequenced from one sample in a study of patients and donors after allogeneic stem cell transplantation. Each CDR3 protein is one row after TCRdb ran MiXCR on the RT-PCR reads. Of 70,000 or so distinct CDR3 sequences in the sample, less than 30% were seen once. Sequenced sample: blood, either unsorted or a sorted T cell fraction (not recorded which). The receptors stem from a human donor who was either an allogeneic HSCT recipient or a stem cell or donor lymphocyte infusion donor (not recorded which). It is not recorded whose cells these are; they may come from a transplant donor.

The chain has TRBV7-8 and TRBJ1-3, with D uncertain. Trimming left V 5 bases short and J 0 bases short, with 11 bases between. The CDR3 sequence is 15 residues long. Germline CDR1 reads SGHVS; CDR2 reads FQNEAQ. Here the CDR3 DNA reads TGTGCCAGCAGCCCAACATGGTTCTCTGGAAACACCATATATTTT. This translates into CASSPTWFSGNTIYF.

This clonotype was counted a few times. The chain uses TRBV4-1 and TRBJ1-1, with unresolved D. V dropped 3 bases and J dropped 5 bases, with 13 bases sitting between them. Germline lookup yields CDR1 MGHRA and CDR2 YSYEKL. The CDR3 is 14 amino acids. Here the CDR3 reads CASSHPGVGTEAFF. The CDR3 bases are TGCGCCAGCAGCCATCCCGGGGTGGGTACTGAAGCTTTCTTT.

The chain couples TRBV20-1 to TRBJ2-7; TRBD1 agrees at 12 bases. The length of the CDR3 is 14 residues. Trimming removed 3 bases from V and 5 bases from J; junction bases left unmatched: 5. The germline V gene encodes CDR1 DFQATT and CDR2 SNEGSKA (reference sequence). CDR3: CSASLGTGGDEQYF. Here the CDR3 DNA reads TGCAGTGCTAGTTTAGGGACAGGGGGCGACGAGCAGTACTTC.

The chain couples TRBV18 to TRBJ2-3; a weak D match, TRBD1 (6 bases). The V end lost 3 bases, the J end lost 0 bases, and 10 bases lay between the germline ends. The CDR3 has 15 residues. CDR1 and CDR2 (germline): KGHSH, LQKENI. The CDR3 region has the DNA TGTGCCAGCTCACCTCGACAGGCGAGCACAGATACGCAGTATTTT. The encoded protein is CASSPRQASTDTQYF.

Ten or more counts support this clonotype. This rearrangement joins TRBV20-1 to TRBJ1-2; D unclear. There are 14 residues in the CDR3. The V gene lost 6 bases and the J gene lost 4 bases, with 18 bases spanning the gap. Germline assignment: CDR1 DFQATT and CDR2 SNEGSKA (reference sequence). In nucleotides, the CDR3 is TGCAGTGCCCCTCAGCGTGGGCGTACCTATGGCTACACCTTC. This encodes CSAPQRGRTYGYTF.